What follows is one TCR beta chain and its context. Its matching antigen is unknown. This entry belongs to a study of early T cells in non-severe SARS-CoV-2 infection. Unique molecular identifiers were added to individual cDNA molecules. Via MiXCR, TCRdb re-called the 5' RACE reads, giving one row per CDR3 protein. The repertoire has approximately 45,000 distinct CDR3 sequences, around 5.7% of them found once; the top ten carry roughly 12%. Study outcomes and limitations: The VDJdb matching leaned toward anti-spike CD8 responses and overlooked private and CD4 specificities.

The sample was whole blood. The TCR originated in an adult who was a healthcare worker with PCR-confirmed SARS-CoV-2 infection or an uninfected control (not recorded which).

The CDR3 loop reads CASSLGRGGKMSPLHF. The CDR3 DNA reads TGTGCCAGCAGCTTAGGGCGAGGGGGGAAAATGTCACCCCTCCACTTT. The chain combines TRBV11-2 with TRBJ1-6, with a weak D call TRBD1 (6 bases). The CDR3 runs to 16 residues. Trimming removed 1 base from V and 10 bases from J, with 17 bases in between. Germline assignment: CDR1 SGHAT and CDR2 FQNNGV. Filled out from reference TRBV11-2 and TRBJ1-6, the complete variable domain reads EAGVAQSPRYKIIEKRQSVAFWCNPISGHATLYWYQQILGQGPKLLIQFQNNGVVDDSQLPKDRFSAERLKGVDSTLKIQPAKLEDSAVYLCASSLGRGGKMSPLHFGNGTRLTVT.